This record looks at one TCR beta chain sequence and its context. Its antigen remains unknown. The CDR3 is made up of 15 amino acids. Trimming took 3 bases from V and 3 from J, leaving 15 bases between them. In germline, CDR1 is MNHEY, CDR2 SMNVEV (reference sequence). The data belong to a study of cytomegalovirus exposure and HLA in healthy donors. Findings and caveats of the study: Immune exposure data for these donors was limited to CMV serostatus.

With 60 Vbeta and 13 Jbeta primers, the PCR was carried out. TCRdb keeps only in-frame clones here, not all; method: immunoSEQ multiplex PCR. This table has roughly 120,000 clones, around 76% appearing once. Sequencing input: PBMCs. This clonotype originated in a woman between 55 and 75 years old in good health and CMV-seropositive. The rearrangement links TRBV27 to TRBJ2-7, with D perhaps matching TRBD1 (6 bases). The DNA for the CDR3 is TGTGCCAGCAGTTTGACACGGACAGTGAACTACGAGCAGTACTTC. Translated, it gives CASSLTRTVNYEQYF.